A single sample is the source of the 7 T cell receptor beta chains below, sequenced in a study of CXCR3-negative and CXCR3-positive naive CD8 T cells. With UMI labels, 5' RACE was used to prepare the TRB cDNA libraries. TCRdb reprocessed the 5' RACE reads; each CDR3 protein has one entry and no DNA is given. The table lists approximately 100,000 distinct CDR3 sequences. Sequenced: naive CXCR3- CD8+ T cells from blood. Specified subset: CD45RO-CCR7+CD27+CD95- naive CD8+ T cells lacking CXCR3 (TNR3-). These TCRs come from a human donor in good health. Some clones in this sample may be carry-over from other donors' samples.

The chain has TRBV29-1 and TRBJ2-5. Per the germline V gene, CDR1 is SQVTM and CDR2 is ANQGSEA. CDR3 length: 11 amino acids. CDR3 amino acids: CSARHRETQYF.

The V and J genes are TRBV4-3 and TRBJ2-1. This CDR3 is built from 14 residues. Germline lookup yields CDR1 LGHNA and CDR2 YSLEER. The CDR3 is CASSQDRTLNEQFF.

This chain uses TRBV29-1 with TRBJ2-5. The CDR3 runs 15 residues. CDR1 SQVTM and CDR2 ANQGSEA come from the germline V gene. This CDR3 reads CSVEVGGSFQETQYF.

CDR3: CASSTGSYNSPLHF. The chain couples TRBV6-6 to TRBJ1-6; with no DNA, the TCRdb D assignment of TRBD1 cannot be verified. The CDR3 runs to 14 residues. From germline, CDR1 is MNHNY and CDR2 SVGAGI (reference sequence).

The chain recombines TRBV9 with TRBJ1-6; without DNA, the TCRdb call of TRBD1 cannot be checked. The CDR3 runs to 17 residues. Per germline, CDR1 SGDLS and CDR2 YYNGEE. CDR3 region: CASSRTGTGGYNSPLHF. Based on the CDR3 plus reference TRBV9 and TRBJ1-6, the full variable domain is DSGVTQTPKHLITATGQRVTLRCSPRSGDLSVYWYQQSLDQGLQFLIQYYNGEERAKGNILERFSAQQFPDLHSELNLSSLELGDSALYFCASSRTGTGGYNSPLHFGNGTRLTVT.

The V gene is TRBV7-3, the J gene TRBJ2-5. The CDR3 has 14 amino acids. Germline CDR1 SGHTA, CDR2 FQGTGA. The CDR3 sequence is CASSLTGYEETQYF.

V usage is TRBV7-2 and J usage is TRBJ2-7; TCRdb returns TRBD1, unconfirmable since there is no DNA. This CDR3 spans 14 amino acids. Germline lookup yields CDR1 SGHTA and CDR2 FQGNSA. CDR3 region: CASSLAGAGYEQYF. The whole variable domain, remainder taken from reference TRBV7-2 and TRBJ2-7, is GAGVSQSPSNKVTEKGKDVELRCDPISGHTALYWYRQSLGQGLEFLIYFQGNSAPDKSGLPSDRFSAERTGGSVSTLTIQRTQQEDSAVYLCASSLAGAGYEQYFGPGTRLTVT.